This passage covers 14 T cell receptor beta chains from one sample sequenced in a study of a mutant IDH1 vaccine in newly diagnosed glioma. Regarding time point: week 5, during vaccination. Each dose delivered 300 ug of mutant IDH1 20-mer peptide subcutaneously with imiquimod. Sequenced by immunoSEQ multiplex PCR; TCRdb stores in-frame clones only, minus some. Here the sample spans tens of thousands of clones, roughly 81% being singletons. For these receptors, no antigen is known. Sequencing used PBMCs, obtained from a glioma patient whose treatment included an IDH1 peptide vaccine. These receptors were taken from a man aged 50-59 years with glioma.

The genes are TRBV27 and TRBJ2-7, with TRBD1 as a possible D gene (6 bases). Trimming stripped 6 bases from V and 5 bases from J, with 23 bases between. Germline V gives CDR1 MNHEY, CDR2 SMNVEV (reference sequence). The CDR3 runs 16 residues. CDR3 sequence reads: CASSLTGTLGSHEQYF. CDR3 in DNA: TGTGCCAGCAGCCTTACCGGGACATTGGGATCTCACGAGCAGTACTTC.

The chain combines TRBV4-1 with TRBJ2-7; unclear D gene. Germline lookup yields CDR1 MGHRA and CDR2 YSYEKL. V lost 4 bases to trimming and J lost 4 bases, with 11 bases between them. The length of the CDR3 is 13 residues. CDR3 loop: CASSRPPGYEQYF. CDR3 nucleotide sequence: TGCGCCAGCAGCCGCCCGCCGGGTTACGAGCAGTACTTC.

This clone has a handful of counts. This CDR3 is CASSFSRAEAFF. The CDR3 region has the DNA TGTGCCAGCAGCTTCTCTCGGGCTGAAGCTTTCTTT. This chain links TRBV5-6 with TRBJ1-1, with D unresolved. Germline V gene lookup returns CDR1 SGHDT and CDR2 YYEEEE. Trimming stripped 2 bases from V and 6 bases from J, with 8 bases between. The CDR3 is 12 residues long. Full variable domain (remainder filled in from reference TRBV5-6 and TRBJ1-1): DAGVTQSPTHLIKTRGQQVTLRCSPKSGHDTVSWYQQALGQGPQFIFQYYEEEERQRGNFPDRFSGHQFPNYSSELNVNALLLGDSALYLCASSFSRAEAFFGQGTRLTVV.

The chain is built from TRBV29-1 and TRBJ2-1, with 8 positions matching TRBD2. The CDR3 length is 13 residues. Germline assignment: CDR1 SQVTM and CDR2 ANQGSEA. Losses at the gene ends were 5 bases for V and 7 bases for J; bases not matched to a gene: 7. CDR3 residues: CSVYTGTRNEQFF. CDR3 nucleotide sequence: TGCAGCGTTTATACCGGGACTAGAAATGAGCAGTTCTTC.

This clone was found once. This chain uses TRBV10-3 with TRBJ2-7, with D unclear. This CDR3 has 12 amino acids. Trimming shortened V by 0 bases and J by 6 bases, and 6 bases separated the two germline ends. Germline CDR1 and CDR2: ENHRY and SYGVKD. The CDR3 protein is CAISESALEQYF. The CDR3 DNA sequence: TGTGCCATCAGTGAGTCCGCTCTCGAGCAGTACTTC.

This clone was detected only once. The chain recombines TRBV11-1 with TRBJ2-5, with 8 nucleotides matching TRBD1. Trimming removed 5 bases from V and 6 bases from J; junction bases left unmatched: 14. Germline V CDR1 and CDR2: SGHAT, FQDESV (reference sequence). The CDR3 runs 16 residues. CDR3 residues: CASSPRLDRDSKTQYF. The CDR3 DNA sequence: TGTGCCAGCAGCCCCCGGTTGGACAGGGATTCGAAGACCCAGTACTTC.

The J gene is TRBJ2-7, the V gene TRBV28, with 7 bases fitting TRBD1. From germline, CDR1 is MDHEN and CDR2 SYDVKM. After removal of 5 bases from V and 5 bases from J, the junction contained 6 bases not matched to a gene. This CDR3 is built from 13 residues. The DNA for the CDR3 is TGTGCCAGCAGTAACAGGGGTCTCGACGAGCAGTACTTC. As protein: CASSNRGLDEQYF.

DNA of the CDR3: TGCAGCGTTGGTATTAGCCCCCAAGAGACCCAGTACTTC. This codes for CSVGISPQETQYF. The chain recombines TRBV29-1 with TRBJ2-5; no definite D call. V was clipped by 4 bases and J by 1 base, with 10 bases between them. The germline CDR1 and CDR2 sequences are SQVTM and ANQGSEA. This CDR3 comprises 13 residues.

The chain combines TRBV9 with TRBJ2-1; D is uncertain. Germline CDR1 reads SGDLS; CDR2 reads YYNGEE. The V and J ends lost 0 bases and 3 bases respectively, with 4 bases between them. The CDR3 consists of 13 residues. The CDR3 DNA sequence: TGTGCCAGCAGCGTAGGGGTCTACAATGAGCAGTTCTTC. This translates into CASSVGVYNEQFF.

J is TRBJ2-7 and V is TRBV7-9; unclear D gene. The V end lost 2 bases, the J end lost 6 bases, and 11 bases lay between the germline ends. This CDR3 is 13 amino acids long. CDR1 SEHNR and CDR2 FQNEAQ come from the germline V gene (reference sequence). The DNA for the CDR3 is TGTGCCAGCAGCTTAAGCATTTCGGGCGAGCAGTACTTC. It translates to CASSLSISGEQYF.

This clone was seen a handful of times. The rearrangement uses TRBV14 and TRBJ1-1; no definite D call. Germline assignment: CDR1 SGHDN and CDR2 FVKESK. The CDR3 loop spans 12 amino acids. V dropped 1 base and J dropped 7 bases, with 7 bases sitting between them. Here the CDR3 reads CASSQVSGEAFF. CDR3 DNA: TGTGCCAGCAGCCAAGTTTCGGGTGAAGCTTTCTTT.

The chain has TRBV2 and TRBJ2-1; D call uncertain. The CDR3 contains 14 residues. Trimming took 6 bases from V and 7 from J, leaving 16 bases between them. CDR1 is SNHLY, CDR2 FYNNEI, per germline. The CDR3 DNA is TGTGCCAGCAGGAGTGGCTTGTTCAGTAATGAGCAGTTCTTC. The encoded protein is CASRSGLFSNEQFF. The full variable domain, completed using reference TRBV2 and TRBJ2-1, is EPEVTQTPSHQVTQMGQEVILRCVPISNHLYFYWYRQILGQKVEFLVSFYNNEISEKSEIFDDQFSVERPDGSNFTLKIRSTKLEDSAMYFCASRSGLFSNEQFFGPGTRLTVL.

This rearrangement joins TRBV5-4 to TRBJ1-4; D possibly corresponds to TRBD1 (5 bases). Germline V gene sequence: CDR1 SGHNT, CDR2 YYREEE (reference sequence). The length of the CDR3 is 15 residues. V lost 1 base and J lost 3, with 10 bases in between. The CDR3 is CASSLRGVANEKLFF. The CDR3 DNA is TGTGCCAGCAGCTTGCGGGGGGTTGCTAATGAAAAACTGTTTTTT.

The V call is TRBV5-1, the J call TRBJ2-5; unclear D gene. CDR3 length: 11 amino acids. The V end was cut by 0 bases, the J end by 5 bases, with 2 bases between. CDR1 and CDR2 (germline): SGHRS, YFSETQ. CDR3 sequence reads: CASSLEETQYF. The CDR3 DNA follows: TGCGCCAGCAGCTTGGAGGAGACCCAGTACTTC.